Below are 10 T cell receptor beta chains sequenced from a single sample in a study of cytomegalovirus exposure and HLA in healthy donors. PCR primers comprised 60 Vbeta and 13 Jbeta primers. Sequenced by immunoSEQ multiplex PCR; TCRdb stores in-frame clones only, minus some. Here the sample spans 130,000 to 150,000 clones, about three fifths being singletons. The sample consisted of PBMCs. The receptors here all came from a woman in her thirties in good health and CMV-seropositive.

V and J are TRBV7-3 and TRBJ2-1, with 7 bases lining up with TRBD2. This CDR3 is 15 amino acids long. CDR1 is SGHTA, CDR2 FQGTGA, per germline. V lost 2 bases to trimming and J lost 5 bases; unmatched junction nucleotides: 6. DNA of the CDR3: TGTGCCAGCAGCTTACTGGCTAGCGGTAACAATGAGCAGTTCTTC. It encodes CASSLLASGNNEQFF.

This rearrangement joins TRBV19 to TRBJ2-3, with TRBD2 identical over 7 bases. CDR3 length equals 17 residues. CDR1 and CDR2 from the germline V gene are LNHDA and SQIVND (reference sequence). Trimming took 5 bases from V and 0 from J; bases not matched to a gene: 11. The CDR3 region has the DNA TGTGCCAGTAGTGCAACCGGGACTACCTATAGCACAGATACGCAGTATTTT. It is translated as CASSATGTTYSTDTQYF.

The V gene is TRBV7-9, the J gene TRBJ2-1, with D unresolved. CDR3 length: 13 residues. From germline, CDR1 is SEHNR and CDR2 FQNEAQ (reference sequence). V was cut by 8 bases and J by 2 bases, with 10 bases left in between. CDR3 DNA: TGTGCCAGCGGCGGCGTGGCCTACAATGAGCAGTTCTTC. Encoded protein: CASGGVAYNEQFF. Based on the CDR3 plus reference TRBV7-9 and TRBJ2-1, the full variable domain is DTGVSQNPRHKITKRGQNVTFRCDPISEHNRLYWYRQTLGQGPEFLTYFQNEAQLEKSRLLSDRFSAERPKGSFSTLEIQRTEQGDSAMYLCASGGVAYNEQFFGPGTRLTVL.

The chain employs TRBV10-3 and TRBJ2-1; a weak D match, TRBD2 (6 bases). The CDR3 spans 14 residues. V was pared by 0 bases and J by 9 bases, with 12 bases between. Germline CDR1 and CDR2: ENHRY and SYGVKD. CDR3 in DNA: TGTGCCATCAGTGAGTCGAACGGGGGAGGTGAGCAGTTCTTC. It codes for CAISESNGGGEQFF.

CDR3 coding DNA: TGTGCCAGCAGTAACGACAGGTCTTCCTACGAGCAGTACTTC. Protein sequence: CASSNDRSSYEQYF. This chain uses TRBV25-1 with TRBJ2-7, with D possibly TRBD1 on 6 matching bases. The V end lost 5 bases, the J end lost 1 base, and 12 bases lay between the germline ends. Germline-derived CDR1 and CDR2 are MGHDK and SYGVNS. The CDR3 spans 14 residues.

V and J are TRBV30 and TRBJ1-3, with TRBD1 matching 7 bases. Germline CDR1 is GTSNPN and CDR2 is SVGIG (reference sequence). The CDR3 spans 13 residues. The V segment lost 7 bases and the J segment 2 bases; nucleotides outside the gene matches: 5. This CDR3 is CALTTGPGNTIYF. DNA for the CDR3: TGTGCCTTGACGACAGGGCCTGGAAACACCATATATTTT. Looking up the rest from reference TRBV30 and TRBJ1-3 gives the full variable domain: SQTIHQWPATLVQPVGSPLSLECTVEGTSNPNLYWYRQAAGRGLQLLFYSVGIGQISSEVPQNLSASRPQDRQFILSSKKLLLSDSGFYLCALTTGPGNTIYFGEGSWLTVV.

This clone was seen a few times. The chain carries TRBV28 and TRBJ1-1; D is perhaps TRBD1 (5 bases). From germline, CDR1 is MDHEN and CDR2 SYDVKM. The ends were cut back, 2 bases at V and 2 bases at J, with 12 bases in the middle. This CDR3 comprises 15 residues. The CDR3 loop reads CASSLEAQGNTEAFF. For the CDR3, the DNA is TGTGCCAGCAGTTTAGAGGCTCAGGGTAACACTGAAGCTTTCTTT.

V and J are TRBV7-2 and TRBJ2-7; D possibly corresponds to TRBD1 (7 bases). This CDR3 is 15 amino acids long. Trimming took 5 bases from V and 2 from J, leaving 16 bases between them. Germline-derived CDR1 and CDR2 are SGHTA and FQGNSA. The CDR3 region is CASSPGGTRAYEQYF. The CDR3, as DNA: TGTGCCAGCAGCCCAGGGGGGACACGAGCCTACGAGCAGTACTTC.

The chain links TRBV9 to TRBJ1-3; D not certain. The CDR3 is 15 residues long. CDR1 SGDLS and CDR2 YYNGEE come from the germline V gene. Trimming left V 3 bases short and J 0 bases short, with 10 bases between. The CDR3 DNA follows: TGTGCCAGCAGCGCGGACGGGGACTCTGGAAACACCATATATTTT. It is translated as CASSADGDSGNTIYF.

The chain recombines TRBV7-3 with TRBJ1-6; a weak D match, TRBD1 (5 bases). Trimming removed 3 bases at V and 0 bases at J, with 9 bases between. The V gene's germline CDR1 is SGHTA and CDR2 FQGTGA. CDR3 length equals 16 residues. The DNA of the CDR3 is TGTGCCAGCAGCTTTGCGGGGGGCTCCTATAATTCACCCCTCCACTTT. Translated: CASSFAGGSYNSPLHF.